A selection of T cell receptor beta chains follows, all from one sample in a study of T cell changes during pregnancy in multiple sclerosis. Profiling relied on immunoSEQ multiplex PCR, and the TCRdb table lists in-frame clones only, not all of them. Of some 96,000 clones in the sample, 92% are singletons; the top ten hold around 2.1%. Sequences were derived from peripheral blood, sampled after pregnancy. These receptors were obtained from a female donor with multiple sclerosis, enrolled in a pregnancy study. Both conserved end residues are trimmed from each CDR3.

V gene,J gene,CDR3 protein
TRBV7-9,TRBJ2-7,ASSPGVSEYEQY
TRBV4-3,TRBJ2-5,ASSLGTSGETQY
TRBV5-3,TRBJ2-7,ARSNGGLTGAFYEQY
TRBV12-5,TRBJ1-1,ASGLVGGREAF
TRBV18,TRBJ1-4,ASSPTLAGVNNEKLF
TRBV11-3,TRBJ2-7,ASSLAKTSGSYEQY
TRBV4-1,TRBJ2-1,ASSQDQFPNEQF
TRBV11-3,TRBJ1-1,ASSSPGDTEAF
TRBV27,TRBJ2-2,VTAGGRRTGELF
TRBV6-5,TRBJ2-7,ASRGQDSYEQY
TRBV15,TRBJ2-2,ATSGEPRGKNTGELF
TRBV4-3,TRBJ2-1,ASSTRLAGAYNEQF
TRBV7-2,TRBJ2-3,ASSLGIAGTADTQY
TRBV5-1,TRBJ2-1,ASSLGISGRADEQF
TRBV2,TRBJ2-5,ASSTIGLASETQY
TRBV18,TRBJ1-6,ASSPKQGASPLH
TRBV7-2,TRBJ2-2,ASSLVPTGGELF
TRBV4-2,TRBJ2-1,ASSQGIAGAYNEQF
TRBV4-1,TRBJ1-1,ASSQSQPGSGTEAF
TRBV25-1,TRBJ2-7,ASRGQSGNYEQY
TRBV5-1,TRBJ2-7,ASSPGLAGGSEQY
TRBV29-1,TRBJ1-5,SVDRGGGQPQH
TRBV2,TRBJ2-1,ASSEGLATYNEQF
TRBV18,TRBJ2-7,ASSPTPGLAAYEQY
TRBV6-5,TRBJ1-1,ASSYSTGRLVTEAF
TRBV6-1,TRBJ1-2,ASKLQGAANYGYT
TRBV21-1,TRBJ1-6,ASSKETGGGSPLH
TRBV28,TRBJ1-2,ASSSTDRAFYT
TRBV27,TRBJ1-2,ASGVTGNYGYT
TRBV25-1,TRBJ1-2,ASSESQGLGYGYT
TRBV30,TRBJ1-6,AWRWDRGVLASPLH
TRBV20-1,TRBJ1-1,SARKTPEAF
TRBV4-1,TRBJ1-1,ASSQGLGNTEAF
TRBV6-6,TRBJ2-7,ASSYYRGYEQY
TRBV28,TRBJ1-3,ASSLWQGAGNTIY
TRBV6-4,TRBJ2-2,ASSDGASGELF
TRBV9,TRBJ1-1,ASSVLTGNEAF
TRBV6-1,TRBJ1-1,ASSEPTGRTF
TRBV6-1,TRBJ2-3,ASSVLTSTSGGNTDTQY
TRBV25-1,TRBJ1-2,ASSRTGGSYGYT
TRBV7-9,TRBJ1-4,ASSPGGATNEKLF
TRBV10-3,TRBJ1-6,AISAAGQEGSPLH
TRBV27,TRBJ2-7,ASSWGDGYEQY
TRBV30,TRBJ1-1,AWSPTGATEAF
TRBV9,TRBJ1-3,ASSSGTGIGAGNTIY
TRBV11-2,TRBJ1-1,ASSFGRDTEAF
TRBV6-1,TRBJ1-2,ASSQGIDYGYT
TRBV7-3,TRBJ1-6,ASSTGNSPLH
TRBV7-2,TRBJ2-7,ASSERSLDEQY
TRBV5-1,TRBJ2-3,ASSLVGLFTDTQY
TRBV6-5,TRBJ2-5,ASSYLDSQETQY
TRBV6-5,TRBJ1-5,ASSSRNSNQPQH
TRBV5-1,TRBJ2-7,ASSRSTGTGDEQY
TRBV29-1,TRBJ2-2,SVRRQENTGELF
TRBV27,TRBJ2-7,ASSPIGTSDSYEQY
TRBV25-1,TRBJ2-7,ASKTGGGEQY